Following are 19 T cell receptor beta chains from one sample sequenced in a study of T cell responses to AZD1222 COVID-19 vaccine. Libraries were prepared by immunoSEQ multiplex PCR; TCRdb keeps only in-frame clonotypes and omits some of them. The sample contains roughly 140,000 clones, approximately 91% of which appear only once. Specimen: peripheral blood, collected after recovery from COVID-19. The receptors originated from an adult who had recovered from COVID-19.

Written as DNA, the CDR3 is TGTGCCAGCAGCTTCCGGACAGGGGGAACCGGGGAGCTGTTTTTT. It yields the protein CASSFRTGGTGELFF. The chain has TRBV9 and TRBJ2-2, with 10 bases that match TRBD1. Germline values: CDR1 SGDLS, CDR2 YYNGEE. This CDR3 has 15 residues. J gave up 5 bases and V 4 bases, and 5 bases lay outside the gene matches. The whole variable domain, remainder taken from reference TRBV9 and TRBJ2-2, is DSGVTQTPKHLITATGQRVTLRCSPRSGDLSVYWYQQSLDQGLQFLIQYYNGEERAKGNILERFSAQQFPDLHSELNLSSLELGDSALYFCASSFRTGGTGELFFGEGSRLTVL.

The chain carries TRBV2 and TRBJ2-1, with D possibly TRBD2 on 5 matching bases. This CDR3 comprises 16 residues. The germline V and J ends were trimmed by 6 bases and 8 bases, with 23 bases remaining between them. From germline, CDR1 is SNHLY and CDR2 FYNNEI. The CDR3 reads CASSGGAGGFFDEQFF. The CDR3 DNA sequence: TGTGCCAGCAGCGGTGGCGCGGGCGGTTTTTTCGATGAGCAGTTCTTC.

This clone appeared once. This chain uses TRBV7-2 with TRBJ2-4, with D uncertain. This CDR3 is built from 15 residues. The germline V and J ends were trimmed by 2 bases and 0 bases, with 8 bases remaining between them. From germline, CDR1 is SGHTA and CDR2 FQGNSA. CDR3 nucleotides: TGTGCCAGCAGCTTATTGGGGATAGCCAAAAACATTCAGTACTTC. The encoded protein is CASSLLGIAKNIQYF. The full variable domain, with the rest looked up from reference TRBV7-2 and TRBJ2-4, is GAGVSQSPSNKVTEKGKDVELRCDPISGHTALYWYRQSLGQGLEFLIYFQGNSAPDKSGLPSDRFSAERTGGSVSTLTIQRTQQEDSAVYLCASSLLGIAKNIQYFGAGTRLSVL.

In this sample, this clone turned up once. The chain links TRBV7-2 to TRBJ2-1; 12 bases are shared with TRBD2. Germline V gives CDR1 SGHTA, CDR2 FQGNSA. The CDR3 is 18 amino acids. The V gene end was trimmed by 1 base and the J gene end by 4 bases; junction bases not matched to a gene: 8. The CDR3 DNA reads TGTGCCAGCAGCTTAGAGATCCTAGCGGGGGGGAGGTACAATGAGCAGTTCTTC. This encodes CASSLEILAGGRYNEQFF.

The genes are TRBV6-5 and TRBJ1-3; weak D call: TRBD1 (5 bases). This CDR3 is 14 amino acids long. V gave up 6 bases and J gave up 5 bases, with 14 bases separating them. The germline gives CDR1 MNHEY, CDR2 SVGAGI. CDR3 in DNA: TGTGCCAGCAGGCCCCCGGGGGAAAGAAACACCATATATTTT. It is translated as CASRPPGERNTIYF.

The chain recombines TRBV5-1 with TRBJ1-4; a possible D gene is TRBD1 (5 bases). This CDR3 contains 14 residues. In germline, CDR1 is SGHRS, CDR2 YFSETQ. V dropped 7 bases and J dropped 0 bases, with 10 bases sitting between them. The CDR3 coding sequence is TGCGCCAGCGCGCCGGGGGCAACTAATGAAAAACTGTTTTTT. It is translated as CASAPGATNEKLFF.

The rearrangement joins TRBV7-2 to TRBJ2-1, with D maybe TRBD1 (6 bases). The length of the CDR3 is 16 residues. Trimming pared 3 bases from V and 0 bases from J, leaving 12 bases between. Germline V lookup: CDR1 SGHTA, CDR2 FQGNSA. The CDR3 sequence: CASSFGTSSSYNEQFF. The DNA of the CDR3 is TGTGCCAGCAGCTTCGGGACATCGAGCTCCTACAATGAGCAGTTCTTC.

The rearrangement links TRBV5-1 to TRBJ1-4, with D unresolved. The V end was cut by 5 bases, the J end by 0 bases, with 11 bases between. The CDR3 length is 15 residues. CDR1 SGHRS and CDR2 YFSETQ come from the germline V gene. Here the CDR3 reads CASRTGSATNEKLFF. DNA for the CDR3: TGCGCCAGCAGGACGGGGTCAGCAACTAATGAAAAACTGTTTTTT.

This chain uses TRBV11-3 with TRBJ1-3; unclear D gene. With 1 base removed from V and 0 bases from J, the gap between germline ends came to 10 bases. This CDR3 spans 16 amino acids. Germline values: CDR1 SGHNT, CDR2 YENEEA. The CDR3 DNA follows: TGTGCCAGCAGCTTAGGGGCCACAACCTCTGGAAACACCATATATTTT. Its protein product is CASSLGATTSGNTIYF.

The J gene is TRBJ2-7, the V gene TRBV19, with a weak D call TRBD2 (6 bases). Deletions cut 0 bases from V and 7 bases from J, with 13 bases between. This CDR3 region has 14 residues. The germline gives CDR1 LNHDA, CDR2 SQIVND (reference sequence). CDR3 sequence (DNA): TGTGCCAGTAGTATAGATCACCTAGCGCGGGAGCAGTACTTC. This sequence encodes CASSIDHLAREQYF. Complete variable domain (other parts from reference TRBV19 and TRBJ2-7): DGGITQSPKYLFRKEGQNVTLSCEQNLNHDAMYWYRQDPGQGLRLIYYSQIVNDFQKGDIAEGYSVSREKKESFPLTVTSAQKNPTAFYLCASSIDHLAREQYFGPGTRLTVT.

V is TRBV12-3 or TRBV12-4 and J is TRBJ2-1; possibly TRBD2 for D (5 bases). CDR3 length: 13 residues. V dropped 4 bases and J dropped 10 bases, with 14 bases sitting between them. For the CDR3, the DNA is TGTGCCAGCAGTTCTCCCGGGATCCACGAGCAGTTCTTC. Translating it yields CASSSPGIHEQFF.

This clone was counted a single time. The chain combines TRBV5-3 with TRBJ1-3, with D tentatively TRBD1 (5 bases). TRBV5-3 is sorted into the ORF group, with uncertain function. The CDR3 consists of 20 residues. V was trimmed by 4 bases and J by 0 bases, leaving 26 bases between them. CDR3 amino acids: CARSIAWAGGIPLSGNTIYF. Here the CDR3 DNA reads TGTGCCAGAAGCATAGCATGGGCCGGGGGAATTCCCCTCTCTGGAAACACCATATATTTT.

The chain combines TRBV2 with TRBJ2-1; D is unresolved. The CDR3 spans 12 residues. Looked up from germline, CDR1 is SNHLY and CDR2 is FYNNEI. V was pared by 0 bases and J by 5 bases, with 2 bases between. CDR3 amino acids: CASSEADNEQFF. The CDR3 region has the DNA TGTGCCAGCAGTGAAGCGGACAATGAGCAGTTCTTC.

The chain combines TRBV6-5 with TRBJ2-7; D may correspond to TRBD1 or TRBD2 (6 bases each). The length of the CDR3 is 14 residues. Trimming shortened V by 4 bases and J by 4 bases, and 14 bases separated the two germline ends. Germline V gene sequence: CDR1 MNHEY, CDR2 SVGAGI. The CDR3 region has the DNA TGTGCCAGCAGTTTGGGGGGCGGGATTTACGAGCAGTACTTC. This encodes CASSLGGGIYEQYF.

The V call is TRBV6-1, the J call TRBJ2-5, with D tentatively TRBD1 or TRBD2 (5 bases each). This CDR3 spans 17 amino acids. The V and J ends lost 0 bases and 2 bases respectively, with 16 bases between them. The germline CDR1 and CDR2 sequences are MNHNS and SASEGT. This chain's CDR3 is CASSEARQGGPQETQYF. The CDR3 nucleotides are TGTGCCAGCAGTGAAGCAAGGCAGGGCGGGCCTCAAGAGACCCAGTACTTC.

This chain links TRBV28 with TRBJ1-1; D not certain. The CDR3 is 11 residues long. Deletions cut 2 bases from V and 10 bases from J, with 8 bases between. In germline, CDR1 is MDHEN, CDR2 SYDVKM. The chain's CDR3 is CASSLGRGAFF. CDR3 sequence (DNA): TGTGCCAGCAGTTTAGGGCGAGGAGCTTTCTTT.

The V call is TRBV11-2, the J call TRBJ2-7; D is perhaps TRBD1 (5 bases). The V and J ends lost 1 base and 7 bases respectively, with 17 bases between them. This CDR3 is built from 15 residues. Looked up from germline, CDR1 is SGHAT and CDR2 is FQNNGV. As DNA, the CDR3 is TGTGCCAGCAGCTTAGGTTCTCAGGGTTCCCTGGAGCAGTACTTC. Its translation: CASSLGSQGSLEQYF.

The rearrangement uses TRBV12-3 or TRBV12-4 and TRBJ1-5; the D gene is possibly TRBD1 (5 bases). The CDR3 is made up of 12 amino acids. V was trimmed by 5 bases and J by 6 bases, leaving 8 bases between them. CDR3 sequence reads: CASSTRGQPQHF. In nucleotides, the CDR3 is TGTGCCAGCAGTACGAGGGGTCAGCCCCAGCATTTT.

The rearrangement joins TRBV5-4 to TRBJ2-1, with D possibly being TRBD1 (6 bases). Germline V gene data show CDR1 as SGHNT and CDR2 as YYREEE (reference sequence). The CDR3 is made up of 15 amino acids. V was pared by 0 bases and J by 7 bases, with 14 bases between. CDR3 DNA: TGTGCCAGCAGCTTGGGCCGGACAGCCTTGAATGAGCAGTTCTTC. Its translation: CASSLGRTALNEQFF.